This T cell receptor (beta chain) was recorded in a study of radiation and T cells in renal cell carcinoma. The germline CDR1 and CDR2 sequences are LGHNA and YSLEER. This CDR3 has 16 amino acids. Trimming shortened V by 4 bases and J by 2 bases, and 17 bases separated the two germline ends. Time point of the sample: blood 2 weeks post-SBRT. Treatment defined: 15 Gy SBRT to primary tumor, nephrectomy 4 weeks later. Clones were read by immunoSEQ multiplex PCR, and TCRdb kept only the in-frame ones, dropping some. The sample includes about 130,000 clones, around 81% of them seen just once. This clonotype originated in a man aged 45-65 years with renal cell carcinoma. V is TRBV4-3 and J is TRBJ2-5; the D is unclear. The sample was blood, taken from a patient whose treatment included radiotherapy and nephrectomy. The CDR3 region is CASSRLGGLRQETQYF. DNA of the CDR3: TGCGCCAGCAGCCGCCTGGGTGGGTTGAGGCAAGAGACCCAGTACTTC.